The TCR beta chain described here comes from a study of vaccination and CD4 T cells after COVID-19. General observations from the study: Post-infection sampling omitted early timepoints and covered relatively few convalescent patients. Counts of SARS-CoV-2-reactive clonotypes had a median that went from around 19 to 38, a nonsignificant change.

Treatment noted: roughly ten-day PBMC culture with coronavirus spike peptide pools or control peptides (ViraFEST assay). IL-2 at around 9.4 IU/ml and peptide pools at roughly 11 ug/ml were added to PBMCs cultured at two million per well. With the Oncomine TCR Beta short-read assay, DNA from cultured CD4+ T cells was sequenced. MiXCR, run by TCRdb on the PCR reads, gives a single entry per CDR3 protein. The table records 15,000 to 20,000 distinct CDR3 sequences, roughly three fifths of them present only once. Points on this clonotype: What it recognizes is unknown.

The CDR3 is 12 amino acids. Looked up from germline, CDR1 is SGHNT and CDR2 is YENEEA. Trimming removed 4 bases from V and 4 bases from J, with 7 bases in between. Sequenced sample: CD4+ T cells from blood, cultured in vitro. This receptor was obtained from a human donor who had recovered from COVID-19. The chain combines TRBV11-3 with TRBJ1-1; D might be TRBD1 (6 bases). CDR3 loop: CASSSGVTEAFF. DNA of the CDR3: TGTGCCAGCAGCTCAGGGGTCACTGAAGCTTTCTTT.